This T cell receptor (beta chain) was sequenced in a study of OX40 agonist ivuxolimab in advanced cancers. Profiling relied on immunoSEQ multiplex PCR, and the TCRdb table lists in-frame clones only, not all of them. The sample lists roughly 70,000 clones; nearly 90% were seen once. V trimming: 6 bases; J trimming: 1 base; junction bases outside the gene matches: 12. The CDR3 is made up of 17 amino acids. Germline CDR1 is SGHAT and CDR2 is FQNNGV. The rearrangement uses TRBV11-2 and TRBJ2-3, with TRBD1 matching 8 bases. The receptor comes from an adult with an advanced solid tumor such as melanoma, head and neck, liver or kidney cancer. Sequencing used CD4+ or CD8+ T cells sorted from blood, obtained in a trial of the OX40 agonist ivuxolimab. CDR3 sequence reads: CASRYKQGEVGTDTQYF. CDR3 coding DNA: TGTGCCAGCAGATACAAACAGGGGGAAGTAGGCACAGATACGCAGTATTTT. Filled out from reference TRBV11-2 and TRBJ2-3, the complete variable domain reads EAGVAQSPRYKIIEKRQSVAFWCNPISGHATLYWYQQILGQGPKLLIQFQNNGVVDDSQLPKDRFSAERLKGVDSTLKIQPAKLEDSAVYLCASRYKQGEVGTDTQYFGPGTRLTVL.